These 6 T cell receptor beta chains came from one sample sequenced in a study of blood T cell repertoires in COVID-19. This table comes from immunoSEQ multiplex PCR, and its TCRdb copy is limited to in-frame clones, with some not included. The repertoire includes approximately 490,000 clones, around nine tenths of them detected once, and 8.3% sits in the top ten. The sequencing input was PBMCs or T cells enriched from blood (not recorded which). The receptors shown here come from a woman aged 55-70 years who had recovered from COVID-19.

J is TRBJ1-2 and V is TRBV20-1, with D maybe TRBD1 (5 bases). This CDR3 comprises 11 residues. The germline V gene has CDR1 DFQATT and CDR2 SNEGSKA (reference sequence). The germline V and J ends were trimmed by 3 bases and 12 bases, with 14 bases remaining between them. The CDR3 coding sequence is TGCAGTGCTAGGTTGCAGGGCGAACACACCTTC. Residues: CSARLQGEHTF.

V and J are TRBV11-3 and TRBJ2-2, with no clear D. V lost 8 bases and J lost 6, with 13 bases in between. The CDR3 contains 13 residues. Germline V gives CDR1 SGHNT, CDR2 YENEEA. The CDR3 DNA reads TGTGCCAGCTCACAAACATTGGCCGGGGAGCTGTTTTTT. Residues: CASSQTLAGELFF.

This chain joins TRBV2 and TRBJ2-1, with no clear D. The V end lost 4 bases, the J end lost 5 bases, and 6 bases lay between the germline ends. The CDR3 has 12 amino acids. Germline CDR1 reads SNHLY; CDR2 reads FYNNEI. DNA of the CDR3: TGTGCCAGCAGTGCCAGGAACAATGAGCAGTTCTTC. This codes for CASSARNNEQFF.

This rearrangement joins TRBV30 to TRBJ2-3, with 10 bases that match TRBD2. Germline CDR1 reads GTSNPN; CDR2 reads SVGIG (reference sequence). The ends lost 3 bases at V and 8 bases at J; junction bases unmatched: 26. CDR3 length equals 20 residues. CDR3 DNA sequence: TGTGCCTGGAGCCTGAGCGGGGGGGTCCCTTTAGCCGGTCGTCGGGTTACGCAGTATTTT. It codes for CAWSLSGGVPLAGRRVTQYF.

As DNA, the CDR3 is TGTGCCAGCAGCCCTCCCCCAGGAGATACGCAGTATTTT. This encodes CASSPPPGDTQYF. The rearrangement uses TRBV7-9 and TRBJ2-3; no definite D call. Germline V CDR1 and CDR2: SEHNR, FQNEAQ (reference sequence). The CDR3 is made up of 13 amino acids. V lost 5 bases and J lost 5, with 11 bases in between.

V and J are TRBV18 and TRBJ1-2; D gene ambiguous. From germline, CDR1 is KGHSH and CDR2 LQKENI. CDR3 length equals 16 residues. V lost 3 bases and J 3 bases, leaving 17 bases between the germline ends. CDR3 sequence: CASSPGRTEGHYGYTF. CDR3 in DNA: TGTGCCAGCTCACCCGGCCGGACGGAGGGTCACTATGGCTACACCTTC. Together with reference TRBV18 and TRBJ1-2, the CDR3 gives the full variable domain: NAGVMQNPRHLVRRRGQEARLRCSPMKGHSHVYWYRQLPEEGLKFMVYLQKENIIDESGMPKERFSAEFPKEGPSILRIQQVVRGDSAAYFCASSPGRTEGHYGYTFGSGTRLTVV.